Below, 3 T cell receptor beta chains from the same sample are listed, as sequenced in a study of cytomegalovirus exposure and HLA in healthy donors (dated by TCRdb to 2017 to 2019). Library creation used the immunoSEQ multiplex PCR assay. A mixture of 60 forward primers for TCR Vbeta segments and 13 reverse primers for TCR Jbeta segments was used in the multiplex PCR. This immuneACCESS table, as held by TCRdb, lists in-frame sequences with V and J called but not all clones. Of the missing ones, under half trace to an unresolved V gene in checked studies; the others have no known cause. Recorded for this sample are approximately 88,000 clones; roughly 80% of them occurred a single time. Roughly 1.5% of the sample rests with the top ten. What was sequenced was PBMCs. Every receptor here comes from a male donor in good health and CMV-seronegative.

This sequence joins TRBV5-4 and TRBJ2-1; 11 bases map to TRBD2. Germline values: CDR1 SGHNT, CDR2 YYREEE (reference sequence). With 6 bases clipped from V and 4 bases from J, the junction kept 9 bases outside the gene matches. This CDR3 is 16 amino acids long. The CDR3 DNA reads TGTGCCAGCACTCACGAGGGACTAGCGGATTACAATGAGCAGTTCTTC. Translated, it gives CASTHEGLADYNEQFF.

V gene TRBV14 combines with J gene TRBJ2-5; no clear D gene. Trimming cost V 1 base and J 1 base, with 16 bases left between them. The CDR3 is 17 residues long. The germline V gene encodes CDR1 SGHDN and CDR2 FVKESK. Here the CDR3 DNA reads TGTGCCAGCAGCCAAGCAGGCGTCTCAATGAGCCAAGAGACCCAGTACTTC. Its protein product is CASSQAGVSMSQETQYF. Full variable domain (missing parts from reference TRBV14 and TRBJ2-5): EAGVTQFPSHSVIEKGQTVTLRCDPISGHDNLYWYRRVMGKEIKFLLHFVKESKQDESGMPNNRFLAERTGGTYSTLKVQPAELEDSGVYFCASSQAGVSMSQETQYFGPGTRLLVL.

The rearrangement links TRBV5-1 to TRBJ2-7, with 15 bases fitting TRBD2. Germline CDR1 is SGHRS and CDR2 is YFSETQ. V was clipped by 4 bases and J by 5 bases; unmatched bases: 7. This CDR3 comprises 16 residues. CDR3 nucleotides: TGCGCCAGCAGCCCCGGGACTAGCGGGGGGTTGAACGAGCAGTACTTC. It specifies CASSPGTSGGLNEQYF.